The next 17 T cell receptor beta chains were all read from a single sample in a study of blood T cell repertoires in COVID-19. Assay: immunoSEQ multiplex PCR; the TCRdb copy retains only in-frame clones and omits some. This sample carries 350,000 to 400,000 clones, 65% to 90% of them seen once, and the ten largest clones take 7.1%. Input material: peripheral blood. These receptors were obtained from a woman in her sixties or seventies with COVID-19, enrolled during active disease.

V usage is TRBV7-3 and J usage is TRBJ1-2; 10 bases agree with TRBD1. The CDR3 consists of 18 residues. V trimming: 1 base; J trimming: 5 bases; junction bases outside the gene matches: 13. Germline V CDR1 and CDR2: SGHTA, FQGTGA. The CDR3 protein is CASSLIRQGAREVYGYTF. As DNA, the CDR3 is TGTGCCAGCAGCTTAATAAGACAGGGGGCTCGGGAGGTGTATGGCTACACCTTC.

The chain is built from TRBV10-3 and TRBJ2-5; the D gene is possibly TRBD2 (5 bases). Germline CDR1 ENHRY, CDR2 SYGVKD. Trimming removed 7 bases at V and 1 base at J, with 16 bases between. This CDR3 region has 15 residues. The CDR3 sequence: CAINTSLCPQETQYF. The CDR3 DNA is TGTGCCATCAATACTAGTTTATGCCCCCAAGAGACCCAGTACTTC.

The genes are TRBV5-1 and TRBJ2-1; 7 positions match TRBD2. V gave up 7 bases and J gave up 8 bases; unmatched junction bases: 15. Germline V lookup: CDR1 SGHRS, CDR2 YFSETQ. The CDR3 consists of 15 residues. For the CDR3, the DNA is TGCGCCAGCCGGGCTCTTCCGGGGGGTATAGATGAGCAGTTCTTC. It specifies CASRALPGGIDEQFF. The whole variable domain, remainder taken from reference TRBV5-1 and TRBJ2-1, is KAGVTQTPRYLIKTRGQQVTLSCSPISGHRSVSWYQQTPGQGLQFLFEYFSETQRNKGNFPGRFSGRQFSNSRSEMNVSTLELGDSALYLCASRALPGGIDEQFFGPGTRLTVL.

For the CDR3, the DNA is TGTGCCAGCAGCCCCATCGGGGGGTGGAACGAGCAGTACTTC. It translates to CASSPIGGWNEQYF. The chain carries TRBV7-8 and TRBJ2-7, with 7 bases aligning to TRBD2. This CDR3 spans 14 amino acids. Trimming took 5 bases from V and 5 from J; bases not matched to a gene: 9. Germline V gene data show CDR1 as SGHVS and CDR2 as FQNEAQ.

V is TRBV5-1 and J is TRBJ2-7; D gene ambiguous. CDR1 SGHRS and CDR2 YFSETQ come from the germline V gene. The ends were cut back, 1 base at V and 2 bases at J, with 7 bases in the middle. The CDR3 runs to 13 residues. In nucleotides, the CDR3 is TGCGCCAGCAGCTTGACTATCACCTACGAGCAGTACTTC. The encoded protein is CASSLTITYEQYF.

J is TRBJ2-3 and V is TRBV18; the match to TRBD1 covers 11 bases. Trimming took 3 bases from V and 2 from J; bases not matched to a gene: 7. The CDR3 spans 17 residues. The V gene's germline CDR1 is KGHSH and CDR2 LQKENI. Here the CDR3 reads CASSPLDRGPPTDTQYF. The CDR3 DNA reads TGTGCCAGCTCACCTTTGGACAGGGGGCCCCCCACAGATACGCAGTATTTT.

The V gene is TRBV6-2 or TRBV6-3, the J gene TRBJ2-3, with 8 positions matching TRBD2. The CDR3 consists of 16 residues. Per the germline V gene, CDR1 is MNHEY and CDR2 is SVGEGT. V trimming: 0 bases; J trimming: 1 base; junction bases outside the gene matches: 3. The CDR3 DNA reads as TGTGCCAGCAGTTACTCTAGAGCGGGGGGCACAGATACGCAGTATTTT. Amino acids: CASSYSRAGGTDTQYF.

The V call is TRBV27, the J call TRBJ1-2; no clear D. V lost 5 bases, J lost 2 bases, and 6 bases lay in between. CDR1 and CDR2 from the germline V gene are MNHEY and SMNVEV (reference sequence). The CDR3 loop spans 12 amino acids. Here the CDR3 reads CASSSQNYGYTF. The CDR3 bases are TGTGCCAGCAGTAGTCAGAACTATGGCTACACCTTC.

V and J are TRBV30 and TRBJ1-2; 7 positions agree with TRBD1. The CDR3 extends over 12 amino acids. With 7 bases clipped from V and 3 bases from J, the junction kept 5 bases outside the gene matches. Germline CDR1 is GTSNPN and CDR2 is SVGIG (reference sequence). The DNA of the CDR3 is TGTGCCTTCACGGGACAGTACTATGGCTACACCTTC. It is translated as CAFTGQYYGYTF.

This clone has only one observation. The chain couples TRBV11-2 to TRBJ1-2; D is uncertain. The V end lost 0 bases, the J end lost 8 bases, and 16 bases lay between the germline ends. CDR3 length: 15 amino acids. Germline V gene sequence: CDR1 SGHAT, CDR2 FQNNGV. Here the CDR3 reads CASSLDWAGSRGYTF. The CDR3 coding sequence is TGTGCCAGCAGCTTAGACTGGGCAGGCTCAAGGGGCTACACCTTC.

The chain recombines TRBV19 with TRBJ2-7; 8 nucleotides line up with TRBD2. CDR1 LNHDA and CDR2 SQIVND come from the germline V gene (reference sequence). The V gene end was trimmed by 5 bases and the J gene end by 2 bases; junction bases not matched to a gene: 5. The CDR3 consists of 14 residues. The CDR3 DNA is TGTGCCAGTAGTGAAAGCGGGGGTACCTACGAGCAGTACTTC. Its protein product is CASSESGGTYEQYF.

The chain has TRBV27 and TRBJ1-1; 10 nucleotides line up with TRBD1. Trimming at V came to 5 bases and at J to 11 bases, leaving 17 bases not matched to a gene. Looked up from germline, CDR1 is MNHEY and CDR2 is SMNVEV (reference sequence). There are 16 residues in the CDR3. As DNA, the CDR3 is TGTGCCAGCAGTCTAGCCTCCGGGACAGGGGACGGTTCGGCTTTCTTT. Amino acid sequence: CASSLASGTGDGSAFF.

The J gene is TRBJ2-2, the V gene TRBV9, with D maybe TRBD2 (6 bases). The CDR3 has 15 amino acids. Trimming took off 5 bases at V and 1 base at J, with 12 bases between the two ends. Germline values: CDR1 SGDLS, CDR2 YYNGEE. DNA of the CDR3: TGTGCCAGCAGACGGAGGGACGGGAACACCGGGGAGCTGTTTTTT. Its translation is CASRRRDGNTGELFF. Drawing the rest from reference TRBV9 and TRBJ2-2, the complete variable domain is DSGVTQTPKHLITATGQRVTLRCSPRSGDLSVYWYQQSLDQGLQFLIQYYNGEERAKGNILERFSAQQFPDLHSELNLSSLELGDSALYFCASRRRDGNTGELFFGEGSRLTVL.

This chain joins TRBV7-6 and TRBJ2-1; 11 bases are a match to TRBD2. Germline CDR1 reads SGHVS; CDR2 reads FNYEAQ. With V trimmed by 6 bases and J by 7 bases, 23 bases remained unmatched. The CDR3 loop spans 20 amino acids. CDR3 protein: CASSSRPVGLAGGSWNEQFF. The CDR3, as DNA: TGTGCCAGCAGTAGCCGACCGGTAGGGCTAGCGGGGGGTTCATGGAATGAGCAGTTCTTC.

This chain links TRBV2 with TRBJ1-2; D is unclear. The CDR3 totals 14 residues. V was shortened by 0 bases and J by 8 bases, with 13 bases between the two germline ends. Germline CDR1 SNHLY, CDR2 FYNNEI. CDR3 in DNA: TGTGCCAGCAGTGAAGCGGGCGGCGGGGAAGGCTACACCTTC. It encodes CASSEAGGGEGYTF. Variable domain in full (rest from reference TRBV2 and TRBJ1-2): EPEVTQTPSHQVTQMGQEVILRCVPISNHLYFYWYRQILGQKVEFLVSFYNNEISEKSEIFDDQFSVERPDGSNFTLKIRSTKLEDSAMYFCASSEAGGGEGYTFGSGTRLTVV.

CDR3 nucleotide sequence: TGTGCCATCAGTCGGACTAGCGGGGGCTACAATGAGCAGTTCTTC. As protein: CAISRTSGGYNEQFF. The J gene is TRBJ2-1, the V gene TRBV10-3, with 13 bases that match TRBD2. The germline V gene has CDR1 ENHRY and CDR2 SYGVKD. J gave up 3 bases and V 5 bases, and 1 base lay outside the gene matches. CDR3 length equals 15 residues.

The chain has TRBV20-1 and TRBJ2-3; 10 bases fit TRBD2. V dropped 3 bases and J dropped 0; count of bases not matched to a gene: 3. CDR1 DFQATT and CDR2 SNEGSKA come from the germline V gene (reference sequence). CDR3 length: 15 residues. The CDR3 is CSASKRGGSTDTQYF. The CDR3 DNA sequence: TGCAGTGCTAGTAAGCGGGGGGGTAGCACAGATACGCAGTATTTT.